This T cell receptor (beta chain) was identified during a study of T-cell memory formation after mild COVID-19 (dated by TCRdb to the early 2020s). For the study in its entirety: Most TCR sequence clusters were specific to one of the two donors. In two donors, T-cell clones that expanded and contracted after mild COVID-19 were tracked by sequencing TCRalpha and TCRbeta repertoires over time. The cohort was made up of two young adult volunteers, one female and one male, who were previously healthy. The paper as a whole reports these results and caveats: The study covered only two mild cases, and larger cohorts including severe cases with pre-infection samples were considered necessary. Contracting CD4+ clones appeared mostly in the CM and EM memory subsets, whereas CD8+ clones were enriched in EMRA. SARS-CoV-2 specificity was not confirmed for the second-wave clones peaking on day 37. Clones contracting from day 15 to 85 had balanced CD4/CD8 phenotypes, while a second wave expanding from day 15 to 37 was biased towards CD4+. The detection of some responding clones in pre-infection memory suggests that pre-existing cross-reactive memory T cells joined the SARS-CoV-2 response.

PBMCs were isolated by Ficoll-Paque density gradient centrifugation. This clonotype was seen a handful of times. No antigen is known for it. No much larger clonotype is one base removed from it; base qualities were not supplied. TCRdb shows the sequencer as Illumina NovaSeq 6000. TCRalpha and TCRbeta cDNA libraries were constructed by 5'RACE with constant-segment primers, with sample barcodes and unique molecular identifiers being introduced. Trizol reagent was used to extract RNA from every sample. Library amplification was performed in two PCR steps, and a second sample barcode and Illumina TruSeq adapters were introduced in the second step. Sequencing of libraries was performed on an Illumina NovaSeq with 2 x 150 bp paired-end reads. As for the authors' bioinformatics: With migec v1.2.7, reads were demultiplexed and then collapsed into UMI-guided consensus sequences. With mixcr v2.1.11, UMI consensuses were aligned to TRA and TRB V and J templates and assembled into clonotypes. A clonotype was counted as expanded or contracted only if both edgeR and NoisET called the change significant, with noise models trained on biological replicates. For edgeR calls, a false discovery rate-adjusted p below 0.01 and a log2 fold-change threshold of 1 were applied. As an exploratory analysis of dynamics, PCA with hierarchical clustering was applied to max-normalized trajectories of the 1000 most abundant clonotypes. Separately sequenced CD4+ and CD8+ repertoires were used to assign a CD4 or CD8 phenotype to each responding clone. TCRdb handled the public reads itself, with Q25 trimming in fastp and clone calling in MiXCR, and kept productive beta chains. Entries are consolidated by CDR3 protein sequence, retaining the most common genes and DNA. The V and J calls, along with clone size, are taken from TCRdb and not from the paper's own processing. The sample table records hundreds of thousands of distinct CDR3 sequences; about 23% of these occur just once. Clones ranked in the top ten supply about an eighth of the sample.

The sequencing sample was made of PBMCs or a T cell subset sorted from them (not recorded which). The sequence was obtained from an adult woman who had mild COVID-19 (a few samples of this study predate the infection). The sample titles of this study are shuffled in the database, so cell type and time point are left out; the donor was told from shared clones.

The CDR3 region has the sequence CAWSVRGSGNSPLHF. The DNA is as follows: TGTGCCTGGAGTGTACGTGGAAGTGGTAATTCACCCCTCCACTTT. Recombination joined TRBV30 with TRBJ1-6; the D gene is not confidently resolved. CDR1 is given as GTSNPN and CDR2 as SVGIG, both from the germline V gene (reference sequence). V gives up 0 bases and J gives up 6 bases, and the segment between their germline ends measures 12 bases. From the cysteine through the phenylalanine, the CDR3 covers 15 amino acids. The only DNA kept is the CDR3, 45 bases in frame from the first base.